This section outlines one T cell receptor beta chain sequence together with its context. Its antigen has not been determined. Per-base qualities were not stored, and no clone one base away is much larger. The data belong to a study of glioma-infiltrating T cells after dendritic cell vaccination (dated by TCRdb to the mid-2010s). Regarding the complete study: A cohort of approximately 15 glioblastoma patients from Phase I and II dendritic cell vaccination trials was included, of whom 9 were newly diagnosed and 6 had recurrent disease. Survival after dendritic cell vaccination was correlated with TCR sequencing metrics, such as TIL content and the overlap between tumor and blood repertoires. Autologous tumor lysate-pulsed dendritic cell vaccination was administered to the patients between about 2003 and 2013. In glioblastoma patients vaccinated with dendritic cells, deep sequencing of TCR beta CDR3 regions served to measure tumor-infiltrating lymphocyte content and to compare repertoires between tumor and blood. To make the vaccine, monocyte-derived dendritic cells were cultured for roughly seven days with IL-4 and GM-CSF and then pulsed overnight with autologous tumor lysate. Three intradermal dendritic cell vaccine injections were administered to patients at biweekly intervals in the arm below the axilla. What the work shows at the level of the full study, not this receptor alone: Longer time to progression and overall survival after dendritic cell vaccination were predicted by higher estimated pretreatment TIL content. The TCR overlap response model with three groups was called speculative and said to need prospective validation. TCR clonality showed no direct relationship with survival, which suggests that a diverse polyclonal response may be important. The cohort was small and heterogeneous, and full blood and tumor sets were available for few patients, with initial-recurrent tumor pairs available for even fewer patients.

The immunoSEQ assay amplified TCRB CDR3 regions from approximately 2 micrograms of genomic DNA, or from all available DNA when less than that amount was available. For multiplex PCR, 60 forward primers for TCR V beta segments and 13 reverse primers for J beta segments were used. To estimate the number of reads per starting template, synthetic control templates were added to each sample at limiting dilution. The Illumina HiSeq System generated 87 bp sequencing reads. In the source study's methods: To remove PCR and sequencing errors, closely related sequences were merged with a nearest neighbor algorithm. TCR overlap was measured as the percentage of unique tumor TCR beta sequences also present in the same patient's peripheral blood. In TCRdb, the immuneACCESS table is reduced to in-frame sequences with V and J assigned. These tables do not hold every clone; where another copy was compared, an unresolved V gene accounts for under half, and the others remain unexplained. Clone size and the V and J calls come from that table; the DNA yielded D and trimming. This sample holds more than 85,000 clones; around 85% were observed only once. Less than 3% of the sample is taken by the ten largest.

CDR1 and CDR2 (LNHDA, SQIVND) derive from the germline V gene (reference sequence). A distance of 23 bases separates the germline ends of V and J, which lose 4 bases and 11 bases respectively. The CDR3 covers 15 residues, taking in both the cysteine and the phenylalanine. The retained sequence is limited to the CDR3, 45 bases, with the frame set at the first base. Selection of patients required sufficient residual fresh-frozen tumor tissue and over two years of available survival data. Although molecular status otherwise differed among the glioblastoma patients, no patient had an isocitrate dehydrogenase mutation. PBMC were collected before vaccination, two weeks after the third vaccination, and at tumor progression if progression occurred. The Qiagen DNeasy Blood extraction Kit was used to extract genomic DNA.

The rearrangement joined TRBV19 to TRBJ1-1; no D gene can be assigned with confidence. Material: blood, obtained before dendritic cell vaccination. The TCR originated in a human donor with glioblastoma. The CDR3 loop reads CASSTRLELTRRAFF. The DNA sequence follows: TGTGCCAGTAGTACCCGTTTGGAACTGACCAGGAGGGCTTTCTTT.